The subject of this entry is one TCR beta chain. Its antigen is not known. Researchers ran the PCR with 60 Vbeta and 13 Jbeta primers. Only in-frame clones appear in the TCRdb table, and some are missing; sequencing was by immunoSEQ multiplex PCR. The sample records over 100,000 clones, more than 75% being singletons. Trimming cost V 3 bases and J 0 bases; bases outside gene matches: 6. Germline CDR1 is MRHNA and CDR2 is SNTAGT. The CDR3 extends over 16 amino acids. This sample was taken from a study of cytomegalovirus exposure and HLA in healthy donors. Study-wide results and limits: The authors later linked a missense DCLRE1C variant to TCR beta V- and J-gene trimming. TRBV6-2, TRBV6-3 and some other V segments were excluded as indistinguishable.

The sample consisted of PBMCs. V usage is TRBV6-4 and J usage is TRBJ2-3, with 7 bases matching TRBD2. The sequence came from a male donor in good health and CMV-seronegative. The CDR3 sequence: CASSESSGVSTDTQYF. The CDR3 DNA reads as TGTGCCAGCAGTGAATCCAGCGGGGTTAGCACAGATACGCAGTATTTT.